The sequence of this TCR beta chain was determined in a study of human T cells and chemical hapten exposure. This clonotype was seen only a few times. Time point: patch test 1, 2 weeks after DPC sensitization. Treatment noted: therapeutic diphenylcyclopropenone sensitization with weekly scalp DPC. The CDR3 consists of 13 residues. V was pared by 7 bases and J by 5 bases, with 6 bases of the junction left unmatched. Germline V CDR1 and CDR2: MNHEY, SMNVEV (reference sequence). Each CDR3 protein gets one entry after TCRdb re-called the RACE reads with MiXCR. The table includes around 380,000 distinct CDR3 sequences, roughly 4.8% detected once.

The TCR originated in a woman aged 45-65 years with alopecia areata. Some clones in this sample may be carry-over from other donors' samples. Sequences were derived from whole blood, sampled in connection with sensitization to the hapten diphenylcyclopropenone (DPC). The rearrangement uses TRBV27 and TRBJ1-2; 8 bases map to TRBD1. The CDR3 region has the DNA TGTGCCAGCACCAGGGGGCCCTGGTATGGCTACACCTTC. Its translation is CASTRGPWYGYTF.